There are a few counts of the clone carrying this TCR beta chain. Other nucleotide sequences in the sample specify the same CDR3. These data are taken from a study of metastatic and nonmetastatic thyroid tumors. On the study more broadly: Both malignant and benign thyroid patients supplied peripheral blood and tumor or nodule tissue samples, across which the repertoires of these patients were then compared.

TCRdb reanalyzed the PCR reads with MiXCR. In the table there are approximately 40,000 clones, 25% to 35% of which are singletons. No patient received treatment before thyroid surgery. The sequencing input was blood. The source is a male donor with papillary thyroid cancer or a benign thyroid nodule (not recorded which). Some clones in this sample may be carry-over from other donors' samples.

The chain's CDR3 is CASSEGQGFSNQPQHF. For the CDR3, the DNA is TGTGCCAGCAGTGAAGGCCAAGGTTTTAGCAATCAGCCCCAGCATTTT. The V call is TRBV6-1, the J call TRBJ1-5; no reliable D call. This CDR3 contains 16 residues. Trimming stripped 1 base from V and 0 bases from J, with 10 bases between. Germline assignment: CDR1 MNHNS and CDR2 SASEGT.